Each of the 9 T cell receptor beta chains below was sequenced from the same sample in a study of blood T cell repertoires in COVID-19. Only in-frame clones appear in the TCRdb table, and some are missing; sequencing was by immunoSEQ multiplex PCR. There are 150,000 to 200,000 clones in the sample; over 80% occur only once, and about 3.3% lies in the top ten. Sequencing was carried out using PBMCs or T cells enriched from blood (not recorded which). The source of these receptors is a woman aged 25 to 45 who had been exposed to COVID-19.

Here the CDR3 reads CASRMGARGNQPQHF. CDR3 nucleotides: TGTGCCAGCAGGATGGGGGCGCGCGGCAATCAGCCCCAGCATTTT. The chain recombines TRBV27 with TRBJ1-5; D may be TRBD1 (6 bases). The V gene lost 6 bases and the J gene lost 2 bases, with 14 bases spanning the gap. Germline V gene data show CDR1 as MNHEY and CDR2 as SMNVEV (reference sequence). The CDR3 extends over 15 amino acids.

The chain carries TRBV2 and TRBJ1-2, with D maybe TRBD1 (6 bases). The V gene's germline CDR1 is SNHLY and CDR2 FYNNEI. This CDR3 has 13 residues. Trimming cost V 8 bases and J 6 bases, with 16 bases left between them. CDR3: CASRRAGADGYTF. The CDR3 DNA sequence: TGTGCCAGCCGGCGGGCAGGGGCAGATGGCTACACCTTC.

This rearrangement joins TRBV18 to TRBJ1-3; the D gene is possibly TRBD1 (5 bases). The CDR3 sequence is 15 residues long. V was trimmed by 3 bases and J by 0 bases, leaving 9 bases between them. The germline gives CDR1 KGHSH, CDR2 LQKENI. The CDR3 is CASSPSGGSGNTIYF. The CDR3 coding sequence is TGTGCCAGCTCACCTTCGGGGGGCTCTGGAAACACCATATATTTT.

The V call is TRBV10-3, the J call TRBJ1-1; 8 nucleotides match TRBD1. This CDR3 is 14 amino acids long. The germline gives CDR1 ENHRY, CDR2 SYGVKD. The junction had 5 bases not matched to a gene; V was cut back by 6 bases and J by 2 bases. The CDR3 sequence is CAISGQGANTEAFF. The CDR3, as DNA: TGTGCCATCAGCGGGCAGGGGGCCAACACTGAAGCTTTCTTT.

This CDR3 is CASSLEGAQDYGYTF. The DNA of the CDR3 is TGCGCCAGCAGCTTAGAGGGGGCGCAGGACTATGGCTACACCTTC. This rearrangement joins TRBV5-1 to TRBJ1-2, with 7 bases aligning to TRBD1. The junction had 7 bases not matched to a gene; V was cut back by 2 bases and J by 3 bases. The CDR3 consists of 15 residues. The germline V gene encodes CDR1 SGHRS and CDR2 YFSETQ.

The genes are TRBV30 and TRBJ1-6, with TRBD1 as a possible D gene (5 bases). The germline CDR1 and CDR2 sequences are GTSNPN and SVGIG (reference sequence). Trimming left V 2 bases short and J 7 bases short, with 15 bases between. The CDR3 extends over 15 amino acids. CDR3 in amino acids: CAWSSRRGGNSPLHF. Here the CDR3 DNA reads TGTGCCTGGAGTAGCCGTAGGGGCGGCAATTCACCCCTCCACTTT.

V and J are TRBV6-4 and TRBJ2-6; weak D call: TRBD2 (6 bases). The V gene lost 4 bases and the J gene lost 4 bases, with 14 bases spanning the gap. There are 16 residues in the CDR3. Germline V gene sequence: CDR1 MRHNA, CDR2 SNTAGT. The CDR3 loop reads CASSVGGSSGANVLTF. In nucleotides, the CDR3 is TGTGCCAGCAGTGTTGGGGGGTCGTCCGGGGCCAACGTCCTGACTTTC.

The rearrangement links TRBV9 to TRBJ2-7; D may be TRBD1 (6 bases). Trimming shortened V by 4 bases and J by 4 bases, and 21 bases separated the two germline ends. This CDR3 contains 16 residues. Germline lookup yields CDR1 SGDLS and CDR2 YYNGEE. Written as DNA, the CDR3 is TGTGCCAGCAGCCACTCAACCCTCGGGACAAATTACGAGCAGTACTTC. Its protein is CASSHSTLGTNYEQYF. Full variable domain (remainder filled in from reference TRBV9 and TRBJ2-7): DSGVTQTPKHLITATGQRVTLRCSPRSGDLSVYWYQQSLDQGLQFLIQYYNGEERAKGNILERFSAQQFPDLHSELNLSSLELGDSALYFCASSHSTLGTNYEQYFGPGTRLTVT.

This clone was seen a handful of times. The V gene is TRBV2, the J gene TRBJ1-2, with D maybe TRBD1 (5 bases). The germline V gene has CDR1 SNHLY and CDR2 FYNNEI. The germline V and J ends were trimmed by 5 bases and 4 bases, with 14 bases remaining between them. This CDR3 contains 14 residues. The chain's CDR3 is CASSRQGIGYGYTF. In DNA, the CDR3 is TGTGCCAGCAGTCGCCAGGGAATTGGCTATGGCTACACCTTC.